This T cell receptor beta chain was recorded in a study of OX40 agonist ivuxolimab in advanced cancers. CDR3 length: 15 residues. Looked up from germline, CDR1 is LNHDA and CDR2 is SQIVND (reference sequence). Trimming removed 3 bases at V and 0 bases at J, with 12 bases between. Clones were read by immunoSEQ multiplex PCR, and TCRdb kept only the in-frame ones, dropping some. The sample comprises around 60,000 clones, approximately 90% of which are singletons, and roughly 17% rests with the top ten. This clone was detected once. The source was CD4+ or CD8+ T cells sorted from blood, collected in a trial of the OX40 agonist ivuxolimab. The receptor was isolated from an adult with an advanced solid tumor such as melanoma, head and neck, liver or kidney cancer. V is TRBV19 and J is TRBJ2-7, with D possibly matching TRBD2 (6 bases). The CDR3 spells CASSMGDGSSYEQYF. The CDR3 DNA sequence: TGTGCCAGTAGTATGGGGGACGGGAGCTCCTACGAGCAGTACTTC.